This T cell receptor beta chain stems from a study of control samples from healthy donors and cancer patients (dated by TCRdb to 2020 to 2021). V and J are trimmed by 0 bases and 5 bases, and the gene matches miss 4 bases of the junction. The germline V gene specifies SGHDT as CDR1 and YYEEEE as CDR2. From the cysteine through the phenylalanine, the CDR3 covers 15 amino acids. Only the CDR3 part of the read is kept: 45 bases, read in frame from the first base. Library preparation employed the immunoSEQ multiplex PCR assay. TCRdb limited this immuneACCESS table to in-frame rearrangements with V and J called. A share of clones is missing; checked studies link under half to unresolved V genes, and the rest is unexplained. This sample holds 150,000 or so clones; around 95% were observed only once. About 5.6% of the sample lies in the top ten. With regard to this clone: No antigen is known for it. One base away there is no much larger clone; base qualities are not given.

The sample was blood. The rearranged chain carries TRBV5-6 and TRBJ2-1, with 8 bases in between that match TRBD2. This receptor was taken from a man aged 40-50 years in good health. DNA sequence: TGTGCCAGCAGCTTGGTCGGGGGGGCCCACAATGAGCAGTTCTTC. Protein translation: CASSLVGGAHNEQFF.